Below, one TCR beta chain is given with its context. This receptor's antigen is unknown. Base qualities are missing; no much larger clone stands one base away. This entry is derived from a study of long-term antiretroviral therapy in people with HIV (dated by TCRdb to 2022 to 2024). At the level of the whole study: The earliest samples were collected approximately a decade before the 2015 WHO recommendation for immediate ART, a period when ART was typically delayed until CD4 counts fell. A retrospective serial study tested whether changes in peripheral blood TRB repertoire composition and diversity were associated with ART initiation and durable HIV suppression. From 25 to 30 adults with confirmed HIV infection, the cohort provided 150 to 200 cryopreserved PBMC samples, gathered serially across a mean of about six years (range 1-12). About 40% of the roughly 30 participants with HIV were female. No cross-contamination during QIAcube processing turned up in test extractions that ran a monoclonal T-cell line alongside 30 or so polyclonal samples.

Results and caveats for the whole study, not just this receptor: Expanded TRB clones identified before ART initiation dominated the repertoire at all time points, although this dominance fluctuated and declined in many PLHIV after ART. Since PBMC availability was limited, sequencing covered only the TCR beta chain, with no alpha chain pairing. Because pre-ART samples had limited cell numbers, unsorted PBMC were profiled rather than sorted CD4+ and CD8+ T cells. Inferences about post-ART repertoire changes are limited because no data were available on ART adherence, viral resistance or therapy changes. Starting ART was linked to a significant rise in TRB diversity, yet even with long-term ART the diversity remained significantly lower than in transplant donor controls. The samples span the years 2004 to 2017, and the ART regimens used may be less effective than current regimens. Narrower CDR3 length ranges were observed in HIV repertoires than in controls, and an antigen-experienced repertoire with only a slight naive shift after ART was suggested by the network structure.

The immunoSEQ hsTCRB v3.0 assay was used at survey level resolution to sequence the TRB variable region. The targeted TRB sequencing depth was roughly 40,000-50,000 T-cell genomes per sample. Pooled TRB libraries were sequenced on an Illumina MiSeq with a v3 150-cycle kit. The published analysis was carried out like this. Repertoire analysis ran in R within a reproducible Nextflow workflow covering QC, data transformation and analysis. LymphoSeq2, an R package for AIRR-Seq data exploration, was used to implement custom analyses. A few samples yielding fewer than 5000 total TRB sequences were excluded, leaving 150 to 200 analyzed HIV repertoires. Of the 188 retained HIV repertoires, some 60 were collected before and around 130 after ART initiation. Repertoires were downsampled to 5000 TRB nucleotide sequences, with summary statistics averaged over 100 downsampling iterations. TRB sequences were retained for analysis only if CDR3 regions of at least seven amino acids were present. A Shannon entropy-derived clonality score and the Gini coefficient were used to measure diversity. In repertoire networks, the top 5000 CDR3 amino acid sequences were linked whenever an edit distance of one separated two sequences. For TRB CDR3 amino acid sequences, antigen specificity groups and MHC restriction were predicted with GLIPH2. Known CMV, EBV, HIV or tissue antigen associations were flagged by matching CDR3 amino acid sequences against VDJdb and McPAS-TCR. Pre-ART, post-ART and control groups were compared with Wilcoxon signed-rank tests and Holm-Bonferroni correction. The immuneACCESS repertoire file appears here via TCRdb, limited to in-frame rearrangements. These files lack a portion of the clones; in checked studies, under half of the deficit traces to unresolved V genes, and the cause of the others is not known. V, J and clone size are taken as reported in that table, and D and trimming were inferred from the DNA itself. This sample holds tens of thousands of clones; approximately 90% were observed only once. In total, the top ten clones hold 4.2% of the sample.

The CDR3 runs 11 residues from the cysteine to the phenylalanine. This entry keeps only the CDR3 DNA: 33 bases, framed from base 1. V and J are truncated by 4 bases and 6 bases respectively, leaving an intervening sequence of 5 bases. The germline V gene (reference sequence) provides CDR1 MNHEY and CDR2 SMNVEV. Participants were included only if at least one PBMC sample before ART initiation and at least two post-ART samples were available. All participants with HIV were treated in the United States of America. Before DNA extraction, cryopreserved samples of roughly 0.9-11 million PBMC were thawed and washed. At the time of the earliest PBMC sample, participants with HIV were aged between about 20 and 55 years. Per participant, PBMC samples came from 1-4 timepoints prior to ART initiation and 2-8 timepoints following ART initiation, for a median of 7 samples. Serial HIV viral load, CD4+ T-cell count, ART history and demographic data were obtained for every participant. Genomic DNA was extracted from unsorted PBMC with a Qiagen kit on a QIAcube, processed in batches of 12 samples.

This receptor chain uses TRBV27 and TRBJ2-3; the D gene identity is not certain. Specimen: unsorted PBMCs, collected 3.1 years after starting antiretroviral therapy. The sequence was obtained from a man between 18 and 29 years old with HIV. The CDR3 in this case is CASSSYDTQYF. The DNA is TGTGCCAGCAGTTCCTATGATACGCAGTATTTT.